This TCR beta chain was captured in a study of blood T cell repertoires in COVID-19. About the research overall: Samples taken during acute and convalescent COVID-19 were collected in the United States, Italy and Spain. PBMCs, B-cell-depleted T cells, or T cells provided the cDNA or gDNA that made up the material.

This CDR3 has 16 residues. Trimming took 0 bases from V and 6 from J, leaving 17 bases between them. Per the germline V gene, CDR1 is MNHNY and CDR2 is SVGAGI (reference sequence). In the source study's methods: Nucleated cell counts were estimated from reference gene primer amplification. TCRdb keeps only in-frame clones here, not all; method: immunoSEQ multiplex PCR. V and J calls and clone size come straight from that table; D and trimming were deduced from the DNA. The sample lists 130,000 or so clones, about 87% seen once, with about 2.5% in the top ten. This sequence joins TRBV6-6 and TRBJ1-2; TRBD1 might be the D (5 bases). The source of this sequence is a man over 45 with active COVID-19. The sequenced material came from peripheral blood. CDR3 sequence reads: CASSYSNQGGMDGYTF. CDR3 bases: TGTGCCAGCAGTTACTCGAACCAGGGAGGTATGGATGGCTACACCTTC.